The 3 T cell receptor beta chains in this list originate from one sample, sequenced in a study of cytotoxic CD8 clonotypes in ibrutinib-treated CLL. Data came from immunoSEQ multiplex PCR; TCRdb stores just in-frame clones and leaves some out. The data contain more than 25,000 clones, 76% of them singletons. The input for sequencing was PBMCs, taken after 36 months of ibrutinib treatment. The receptor source for this set is a human donor with chronic lymphocytic leukemia.

This clone appeared a few times. The chain carries TRBV4-1 and TRBJ2-1; D may be TRBD1 (6 bases). The CDR3 spans 15 residues. Deletions cut 8 bases from V and 1 base from J, with 15 bases between. Germline V gene data show CDR1 as MGHRA and CDR2 as YSYEKL. Here the CDR3 reads CASGAHRVSYNEQFF. DNA for the CDR3: TGCGCCAGCGGGGCCCACAGGGTTTCCTACAATGAGCAGTTCTTC.

This chain connects TRBV4-1 to TRBJ1-1; the D is unclear. V lost 4 bases, J lost 5 bases, and 14 bases lay in between. CDR3 length: 14 residues. Germline CDR1 MGHRA, CDR2 YSYEKL. In DNA form, the CDR3 reads TGCGCCAGCAGCCTACGACCTGGAGGGACTGAAGCTTTCTTT. Translating gives CASSLRPGGTEAFF.

The chain joins TRBV7-3 to TRBJ2-5, with no clear D. Trimming pared 0 bases from V and 0 bases from J, leaving 8 bases between. Germline CDR1 and CDR2: SGHTA and FQGTGA. The CDR3 is 15 residues long. CDR3 bases: TGTGCCAGCAGCTTAACGTTTGAAGACCAAGAGACCCAGTACTTC. It is translated as CASSLTFEDQETQYF.